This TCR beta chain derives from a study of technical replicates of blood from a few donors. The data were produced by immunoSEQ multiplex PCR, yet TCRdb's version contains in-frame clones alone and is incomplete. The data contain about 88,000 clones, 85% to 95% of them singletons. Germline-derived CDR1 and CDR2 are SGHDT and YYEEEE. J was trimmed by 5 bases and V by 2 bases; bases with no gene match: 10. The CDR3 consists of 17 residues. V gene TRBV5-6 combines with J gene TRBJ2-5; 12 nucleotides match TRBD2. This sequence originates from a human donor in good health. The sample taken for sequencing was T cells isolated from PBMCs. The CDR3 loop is CASSFRLAGVNGETQYF. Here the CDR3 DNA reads TGTGCCAGCAGCTTTCGACTAGCGGGAGTGAATGGGGAGACCCAGTACTTC. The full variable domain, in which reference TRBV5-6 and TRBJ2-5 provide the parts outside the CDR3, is DAGVTQSPTHLIKTRGQQVTLRCSPKSGHDTVSWYQQALGQGPQFIFQYYEEEERQRGNFPDRFSGHQFPNYSSELNVNALLLGDSALYLCASSFRLAGVNGETQYFGPGTRLLVL.